Each of the 23 T cell receptor beta chains below was sequenced from the same sample in a study of breast tumors, draining lymph nodes, adjacent tissues. MiXCR was run by TCRdb on the multiplex PCR reads, yielding one entry per CDR3 protein. This sample has about 230,000 distinct CDR3 sequences, with roughly 32% found just once. Breast cancer patients provided tissue from their axillary draining lymph nodes. Sequenced: axillary lymph node tissue. All receptors derive from a female donor with breast cancer. Some clones in this sample may be carry-over from other donors' samples.

This clonotype was counted many times. This chain links TRBV19 with TRBJ1-5, with D maybe TRBD1 (6 bases). The ends were cut back, 6 bases at V and 9 bases at J, with 12 bases in the middle. The germline V gene encodes CDR1 LNHDA and CDR2 SQIVND (reference sequence). CDR3 length equals 12 residues. The chain's CDR3 is CASRQGEGPQHF. For the CDR3, the DNA is TGTGCCAGTAGACAGGGCGAAGGGCCCCAGCATTTT.

This clonotype was seen many times. CDR3 sequence: CASSAQGLHNEQFF. The CDR3 DNA sequence: TGTGCCAGCAGTGCTCAGGGACTTCACAATGAGCAGTTCTTC. The rearrangement uses TRBV2 and TRBJ2-1; D perhaps matches TRBD2 (6 bases). The germline CDR1 and CDR2 sequences are SNHLY and FYNNEI. The ends were cut back, 4 bases at V and 5 bases at J, with 12 bases in the middle. The CDR3 sequence is 14 residues long.

This clonotype was picked up many times. This chain uses TRBV10-3 with TRBJ2-7; D is uncertain. Germline V gene sequence: CDR1 ENHRY, CDR2 SYGVKD. The CDR3 is 14 amino acids. Trimming left V 4 bases short and J 2 bases short, with 12 bases between. The DNA for the CDR3 is TGTGCCATCAGTGTTTGGCAGGAGACCTACGAGCAGTACTTC. The encoded protein is CAISVWQETYEQYF.

This clonotype was seen at least ten times. The chain is built from TRBV19 and TRBJ2-3; the D gene is possibly TRBD2 (5 bases). CDR3 size: 14 residues. V shed 4 bases and J shed 4 bases, with 12 bases lying between them. Germline CDR1 and CDR2: LNHDA and SQIVND (reference sequence). The CDR3: CASSRARAADTQYF. CDR3 bases: TGTGCCAGTAGTAGAGCGAGGGCTGCAGATACGCAGTATTTT.

This clonotype was picked up many times. The rearrangement uses TRBV28 and TRBJ1-5; D ambiguous. Germline CDR1 MDHEN, CDR2 SYDVKM. There are 15 residues in the CDR3. Deletions cut 7 bases from V and 2 bases from J, with 15 bases between. CDR3 in DNA: TGTGCCAGCACCCCTCCAGGATTTCGCAATCAGCCCCAGCATTTT. Translation gives CASTPPGFRNQPQHF.

The chain joins TRBV19 to TRBJ1-1; possible D gene TRBD1, 6 bases. Trimming removed 6 bases at V and 8 bases at J, with 16 bases between. Germline V CDR1 and CDR2: LNHDA, SQIVND (reference sequence). CDR3 length: 13 residues. The CDR3 sequence is CASREGGLKEAFF. CDR3 in DNA: TGTGCCAGTAGGGAAGGGGGGCTCAAGGAAGCTTTCTTT.

V usage is TRBV13 and J usage is TRBJ1-1, with D uncertain. Trimming removed 0 bases at V and 8 bases at J, with 4 bases between. The CDR3 totals 11 residues. Looked up from germline, CDR1 is PRHDT and CDR2 is FYEKMQ (reference sequence). The CDR3, as DNA: TGTGCCAGCAGCTTAGGTGACGAAGCTTTCTTT. It specifies CASSLGDEAFF.

This clonotype came up many times. This sequence joins TRBV29-1 and TRBJ2-1; no firm D call. Germline V gene lookup returns CDR1 SQVTM and CDR2 ANQGSEA. Trimming left V 1 base short and J 8 bases short, with 6 bases between. CDR3 length: 11 amino acids. In DNA form, the CDR3 reads TGCAGCGTTGAAGGTTTCGATGAGCAGTTCTTC. This codes for CSVEGFDEQFF.

The chain recombines TRBV5-1 with TRBJ2-7; 7 bases line up with TRBD2. CDR3 size: 15 residues. Germline V gives CDR1 SGHRS, CDR2 YFSETQ. The V segment lost 4 bases and the J segment 4 bases; nucleotides outside the gene matches: 11. The CDR3 sequence: CASSKMGGSGYEQYF. CDR3 sequence (DNA): TGCGCCAGCAGCAAAATGGGCGGGAGTGGGTACGAGCAGTACTTC.

Comments on this clonotype: A much bigger clone sits one base away, suggesting this may be a read error. The chain has TRBV30 and TRBJ2-1, with D tentatively TRBD2 (5 bases). The CDR3 contains 13 residues. Per germline, CDR1 GTSNPN and CDR2 SVGIG (reference sequence). CDR3 sequence (DNA): TGTGCCTGGAGTGTCGGGGAGCACAATGAGCGGTTCTTC. Encoded protein: CAWSVGEHNERFF. The full variable domain, completed using reference TRBV30 and TRBJ2-1, is SQTIHQWPATLVQPVGSPLSLECTVEGTSNPNLYWYRQAAGRGLQLLFYSVGIGQISSEVPQNLSASRPQDRQFILSSKKLLLSDSGFYLCAWSVGEHNERFFGPGTRLTVL.

This chain uses TRBV12-3 or TRBV12-4 with TRBJ1-6; D is possibly TRBD1 (5 bases). The CDR3 extends over 14 amino acids. Trimming removed 10 bases from V and 10 bases from J, with 20 bases in between. The CDR3 spells CATSLGGVGSPLHF. In nucleotides, the CDR3 is TGTGCCACCAGCTTGGGGGGGGTGGGGTCACCCCTCCACTTT.

This clonotype was counted only a few times. This chain links TRBV12-3 or TRBV12-4 with TRBJ2-2; 8 bases line up with TRBD2. Trimming at V came to 6 bases and at J to 6 bases, leaving 12 bases not matched to a gene. There are 16 residues in the CDR3. In DNA, the CDR3 is TGTGCCAGCAGGAGCTCCGGGACTAGAGGTCCCGGGGAGCTGTTTTTT. Translated, it gives CASRSSGTRGPGELFF.

The chain is built from TRBV5-5 and TRBJ2-7; weak D call: TRBD1 (6 bases). The CDR3 runs to 18 residues. Trimming cost V 3 bases and J 0 bases, with 22 bases left between them. CDR1 and CDR2 (germline): SGHKS, YYEKEE (reference sequence). The CDR3 nucleotides are TGTGCCAGCAGCTACCGGGACACGGGGCGCATGGGCTCCTACGAGCAGTACTTC. It specifies CASSYRDTGRMGSYEQYF.

This clonotype has ten or more counts. The CDR3 nucleotides are TGTGCCAGCAGCTTAGGCAGGGTAGCTAACTATGGCTACACCTTC. This encodes CASSLGRVANYGYTF. This sequence joins TRBV11-3 and TRBJ1-2; a weak D match, TRBD1 (5 bases). The CDR3 extends over 15 amino acids. Between the trimmed V and J ends, which lost 1 base and 0 bases, there was a span of 9 bases. Germline assignment: CDR1 SGHNT and CDR2 YENEEA.

This clonotype was observed many times. The chain couples TRBV11-3 to TRBJ2-7; D gene unclear. The V end was cut by 4 bases, the J end by 2 bases, with 6 bases between. CDR1 is SGHNT and CDR2 is YENEEA in the germline V gene. The CDR3 has 12 amino acids. The CDR3 region is CASSSSAYEQYF. CDR3 DNA sequence: TGTGCCAGCAGCTCTAGTGCCTACGAGCAGTACTTC. Using reference TRBV11-3 and TRBJ2-7 for the parts outside the CDR3, the full variable domain is EAGVVQSPRYKIIEKKQPVAFWCNPISGHNTLYWYLQNLGQGPELLIRYENEEAVDDSQLPKDRFSAERLKGVDSTLKIQPAELGDSAVYLCASSSSAYEQYFGPGTRLTVT.

The rearrangement joins TRBV4-2 to TRBJ2-5; 7 bases line up with TRBD1. This CDR3 has 18 amino acids. The junction had 12 bases not matched to a gene; V was cut back by 0 bases and J by 2 bases. Germline V CDR1 and CDR2: LGHNA, YNFKEQ. Here the CDR3 DNA reads TGTGCCAGCAGCCAAGAGGGGACAACAGGGGTCGGGCAAGAGACCCAGTACTTC. This encodes CASSQEGTTGVGQETQYF.

As to this clonotype: The conserved phenylalanine or tryptophan normally closing the CDR3 is absent here, so this likely arose from a read error. The J gene is TRBJ1-2, the V gene TRBV6-2 or TRBV6-3, with D perhaps TRBD1 (5 bases). The CDR3 has 14 amino acids. V lost 5 bases, J lost 8 bases, and 18 bases lay in between. Germline V gene lookup returns CDR1 MNHEY and CDR2 SVGEGT. Here the CDR3 DNA reads TGTGCCAGCAGTCCACCTGGAGGGGCGGAAGGCTACACCTCC. It is translated as CASSPPGGAEGYTS.

This clonotype has at least ten counts. The chain uses TRBV5-1 and TRBJ2-5; unclear D gene. CDR1 and CDR2 (germline): SGHRS, YFSETQ. The CDR3 contains 14 residues. V lost 7 bases, J lost 3 bases, and 16 bases lay in between. CDR3 sequence (DNA): TGCGCCAGCCAGCGCGCCGGGTCGGAAGAGACCCAGTACTTC. Protein product: CASQRAGSEETQYF. Drawing the rest from reference TRBV5-1 and TRBJ2-5, the complete variable domain is KAGVTQTPRYLIKTRGQQVTLSCSPISGHRSVSWYQQTPGQGLQFLFEYFSETQRNKGNFPGRFSGRQFSNSRSEMNVSTLELGDSALYLCASQRAGSEETQYFGPGTRLLVL.

This clonotype was seen at least ten times. The CDR3 loop reads CASSWSTSGSGEQYF. For the CDR3, the DNA is TGTGCCAGCAGCTGGTCGACTAGTGGGTCAGGGGAGCAGTACTTC. The V and J genes are TRBV7-2 and TRBJ2-7; D possibly corresponds to TRBD2 (6 bases). V was shortened by 4 bases and J by 7 bases, with 20 bases between the two germline ends. Germline V gene data show CDR1 as SGHTA and CDR2 as FQGNSA. The CDR3 length is 15 residues.

With regard to this clonotype: One junction end does not reproduce the germline sequence, and a read error may be involved. This rearrangement joins TRBV20-1 to TRBJ2-1; D gene uncertain. CDR1 is DFQATT, CDR2 SNEGSKA, per germline (reference sequence). The CDR3 sequence is 11 residues long. The DNA for the CDR3 is TGCAGTGCTACAAAAGGGTTTGAGCAGTCCTTC. Its translation is CSATKGFEQSF.

This clonotype is a singleton in its sample. The chain uses TRBV27 and TRBJ2-3; the match to TRBD1 covers 7 bases. V lost 6 bases, J lost 5 bases, and 8 bases stayed unmatched. Germline values: CDR1 MNHEY, CDR2 SMNVEV (reference sequence). This CDR3 is built from 14 residues. The CDR3 sequence is CASRYTGDGDTQYF. The CDR3 DNA follows: TGTGCCAGCAGGTATACAGGGGACGGAGATACGCAGTATTTT.

Regarding this clonotype: A much bigger clone sits one base away, suggesting this may be a read error. This chain links TRBV6-2 or TRBV6-3 with TRBJ1-2; unclear D gene. The CDR3 has 13 residues. V lost 5 bases and J 6 bases, leaving 13 bases between the germline ends. Germline CDR1 and CDR2: MNHEY and SVGEGT. The DNA for the CDR3 is TGTGCCAGCAGTCACACGGGAGCTGATGGCTACACCTTC. Translated: CASSHTGADGYTF.

The chain uses TRBV2 and TRBJ2-6; D call uncertain. Trimming removed 4 bases at V and 2 bases at J, with 9 bases between. CDR3 length: 15 amino acids. Germline V gene data show CDR1 as SNHLY and CDR2 as FYNNEI. DNA for the CDR3: TGTGCCAGCAGTGGCCCTGGGACTGGGGCCAACGTCCTGACTTTC. It encodes CASSGPGTGANVLTF.